A single sample gave rise to the 28 T cell receptor beta chains below, sequenced in a study of beta chain features in type 1 diabetes. Every bit of the isolated RNA underwent reverse transcription, so sequencing read expressed TCRB transcripts. Libraries were prepared by immunoSEQ multiplex PCR; TCRdb keeps only in-frame clonotypes and omits some of them. The sample holds roughly 400,000 clones, roughly 16% seen once. The source material was naive CD4+ T cells from blood. Source of these receptors: a woman aged 18-29 years in good health.

The sample holds a few counts of this clone. CDR3 sequence: CASSLRTGVGEQYF. CDR3 nucleotides: TGTGCCAGCAGCTTGAGGACAGGGGTGGGCGAGCAGTACTTC. The chain recombines TRBV11-2 with TRBJ2-7; 9 bases fit TRBD1. CDR1 is SGHAT, CDR2 FQNNGV, per germline. V lost 3 bases to trimming and J lost 6 bases; unmatched junction nucleotides: 6. This CDR3 comprises 14 residues. Complete variable domain (other parts from reference TRBV11-2 and TRBJ2-7): EAGVAQSPRYKIIEKRQSVAFWCNPISGHATLYWYQQILGQGPKLLIQFQNNGVVDDSQLPKDRFSAERLKGVDSTLKIQPAKLEDSAVYLCASSLRTGVGEQYFGPGTRLTVT.

This clone was detected only a few times. The chain has TRBV9 and TRBJ2-3; D is unresolved. There are 12 residues in the CDR3. Trimming left V 2 bases short and J 7 bases short, with 8 bases between. Germline loops: CDR1 SGDLS, CDR2 YYNGEE. The CDR3 is CASSVSSHTQYF. The CDR3 DNA sequence: TGTGCCAGCAGCGTTTCGAGTCATACGCAGTATTTT.

This clone was counted a few times. The chain employs TRBV5-4 and TRBJ1-4, with D possibly TRBD1 on 6 matching bases. Trimming removed 0 bases at V and 7 bases at J, with 16 bases between. Germline values: CDR1 SGHNT, CDR2 YYREEE (reference sequence). The CDR3 loop spans 16 amino acids. DNA of the CDR3: TGTGCCAGCAGCTTGGAAACCCAGCAGGGGAGTGAAAAACTGTTTTTT. Translating gives CASSLETQQGSEKLFF.

The chain combines TRBV25-1 with TRBJ2-7, with 7 bases fitting TRBD1. Germline V gives CDR1 MGHDK, CDR2 SYGVNS. V shed 6 bases and J 2 bases; nucleotides not matched to a gene: 10. The CDR3 length is 15 residues. The CDR3 loop is CASRGPGQLTYEQYF. The CDR3 nucleotides read TGTGCCAGCAGGGGTCCGGGACAGTTAACCTACGAGCAGTACTTC.

This sequence joins TRBV7-2 and TRBJ1-1; 8 nucleotides agree with TRBD1. Germline V gives CDR1 SGHTA, CDR2 FQGNSA. CDR3 length: 17 residues. V was pared by 0 bases and J by 1 base, with 7 bases of the junction left unmatched. The CDR3 DNA sequence: TGTGCCAGCAGCTTAGCGCTGCAGGGGGCTAAGAACACTGAAGCTTTCTTT. It is translated as CASSLALQGAKNTEAFF.

The chain is built from TRBV27 and TRBJ2-7; possible D gene TRBD2, 6 bases. This CDR3 is built from 13 residues. Trimming shortened V by 6 bases and J by 2 bases, and 11 bases separated the two germline ends. Germline CDR1 reads MNHEY; CDR2 reads SMNVEV (reference sequence). The CDR3 spells CASRRAGPYEQYF. In DNA form, the CDR3 reads TGTGCCAGCAGGCGCGCGGGGCCCTACGAGCAGTACTTC.

The genes are TRBV15 and TRBJ1-5, with TRBD1 matching 7 bases. The CDR3 is 15 amino acids. J was trimmed by 7 bases and V by 4 bases; bases with no gene match: 10. The germline V gene has CDR1 LNHNV and CDR2 YYDKDF (reference sequence). Here the CDR3 DNA reads TGTGCCACCAGCATACTCGACAGGGTGGGACAGCCCCAGCATTTT. This encodes CATSILDRVGQPQHF.

The chain joins TRBV7-2 to TRBJ2-3; the D gene is possibly TRBD2 (5 bases). Trimming stripped 0 bases from V and 2 bases from J, with 12 bases between. The germline V gene encodes CDR1 SGHTA and CDR2 FQGNSA. CDR3 length: 16 amino acids. Here the CDR3 reads CASSLARLATTDTQYF. The CDR3 region has the DNA TGTGCCAGCAGCTTAGCGAGGCTAGCTACCACAGATACGCAGTATTTT. The full variable domain, rest sourced from reference TRBV7-2 and TRBJ2-3, is GAGVSQSPSNKVTEKGKDVELRCDPISGHTALYWYRQSLGQGLEFLIYFQGNSAPDKSGLPSDRFSAERTGGSVSTLTIQRTQQEDSAVYLCASSLARLATTDTQYFGPGTRLTVL.

The gene calls are TRBV9 and TRBJ2-7, with 8 bases aligning to TRBD2. CDR1 SGDLS and CDR2 YYNGEE come from the germline V gene. With V trimmed by 5 bases and J by 3 bases, 7 bases remained unmatched. CDR3 length: 14 amino acids. As DNA, the CDR3 is TGTGCCAGCAGTAGAGCGGGAGCCGTCTACGAGCAGTACTTC. Protein product: CASSRAGAVYEQYF.

This clone was counted a few times. This sequence joins TRBV30 and TRBJ2-2, with D maybe TRBD2 (6 bases). This CDR3 has 13 amino acids. CDR1 and CDR2 from the germline V gene are GTSNPN and SVGIG (reference sequence). Trimming left V 0 bases short and J 6 bases short, with 8 bases between. This CDR3 is CAWSVSGAGELFF. CDR3 sequence (DNA): TGTGCCTGGAGTGTCTCGGGGGCCGGGGAGCTGTTTTTT.

V usage is TRBV10-3 and J usage is TRBJ1-2; D gene uncertain. V lost 4 bases and J lost 10, with 16 bases in between. The CDR3 spans 13 residues. Germline values: CDR1 ENHRY, CDR2 SYGVKD. In nucleotides, the CDR3 is TGTGCCATCAGTGCGTTGGATCGGGAGTTCTACACCTTC. As protein: CAISALDREFYTF.

This clone has a handful of counts. This rearrangement joins TRBV5-6 to TRBJ1-1, with D perhaps matching TRBD1 (6 bases). Trimming stripped 0 bases from V and 6 bases from J, with 15 bases between. The germline V gene encodes CDR1 SGHDT and CDR2 YYEEEE. This CDR3 contains 15 residues. CDR3 amino acids: CASSLADRRSAEAFF. CDR3 bases: TGTGCCAGCAGCTTGGCCGACAGGCGGAGCGCTGAAGCTTTCTTT.

The chain is built from TRBV30 and TRBJ2-3; 8 nucleotides agree with TRBD1. The CDR3 has 17 amino acids. CDR1 and CDR2 (germline): GTSNPN, SVGIG (reference sequence). The V gene end was trimmed by 0 bases and the J gene end by 2 bases; junction bases not matched to a gene: 10. The CDR3 here is CAWSVRKNRGITDTQYF. CDR3 in DNA: TGTGCCTGGAGTGTACGCAAAAACAGGGGGATCACAGATACGCAGTATTTT.

This clone appeared a few times. V is TRBV25-1 and J is TRBJ1-2, with a possible D match to TRBD1 (6 bases). Per germline, CDR1 MGHDK and CDR2 SYGVNS. This CDR3 region has 13 residues. The V gene lost 2 bases and the J gene lost 4 bases, with 8 bases spanning the gap. CDR3 loop: CASSEHRAYGYTF. In nucleotides, the CDR3 is TGTGCCAGCAGTGAACACAGGGCCTATGGCTACACCTTC.

This chain links TRBV4-1 with TRBJ1-2, with D unresolved. Per the germline V gene, CDR1 is MGHRA and CDR2 is YSYEKL. The CDR3 is 14 residues long. The V end lost 0 bases, the J end lost 3 bases, and 8 bases lay between the germline ends. The CDR3 sequence is CASSQENLDYGYTF. Written as DNA, the CDR3 is TGCGCCAGCAGCCAAGAAAACCTAGACTATGGCTACACCTTC.

J is TRBJ2-5 and V is TRBV7-2, with 11 bases fitting TRBD2. Germline CDR1 is SGHTA and CDR2 is FQGNSA. The CDR3 covers 17 residues. With 5 bases clipped from V and 4 bases from J, the junction kept 12 bases outside the gene matches. CDR3 bases: TGTGCCAGCAGCCTGGTAGCGGGAGGGCAGGCCTCAGAGACCCAGTACTTC. The encoded protein is CASSLVAGGQASETQYF.

The J gene is TRBJ1-2, the V gene TRBV7-2, with TRBD1 identical over 8 bases. CDR3 length equals 16 residues. Losses at the gene ends were 5 bases for V and 4 bases for J; bases not matched to a gene: 12. CDR1 is SGHTA and CDR2 is FQGNSA in the germline V gene. The CDR3 coding sequence is TGTGCCAGCAGCCCACGCGGGCGGACAGGGATCTATGGCTACACCTTC. Translation gives CASSPRGRTGIYGYTF.

The rearrangement joins TRBV5-1 to TRBJ2-7; D gene unclear. This CDR3 is built from 14 residues. The germline CDR1 and CDR2 sequences are SGHRS and YFSETQ. V was pared by 1 base and J by 5 bases, with 13 bases between. The CDR3 DNA follows: TGCGCCAGCAGCTTGATACCCACAGCCGACGAGCAGTACTTC. The encoded protein is CASSLIPTADEQYF.

This clone was seen only a few times. The rearrangement links TRBV23-1 to TRBJ1-1; 10 bases agree with TRBD1. TRBV23-1 belongs to the ORF category, with a function that is uncertain. V was clipped by 2 bases and J by 1 base; unmatched bases: 7. The CDR3 is 17 amino acids. In nucleotides, the CDR3 is TGCGCCAGCAGTCAACCCGGGACAGGGGATCGGAACACTGAAGCTTTCTTT. This codes for CASSQPGTGDRNTEAFF.

This clone was recorded a few times. The CDR3 DNA follows: TGTGCCTGGACCCGGCAGGGAAGTTACAATGAGCAGTTCTTC. Protein sequence: CAWTRQGSYNEQFF. This chain connects TRBV30 to TRBJ2-1; maybe TRBD1 (5 bases). The CDR3 is 14 residues long. Germline V gene data show CDR1 as GTSNPN and CDR2 as SVGIG (reference sequence). Trimming left V 4 bases short and J 4 bases short, with 14 bases between.

This clone was detected only a few times. J is TRBJ2-7 and V is TRBV30; TRBD1 is a possible D gene (5 bases). Germline CDR1 and CDR2: GTSNPN and SVGIG (reference sequence). V shed 3 bases and J shed 2 bases, with 8 bases lying between them. The CDR3 extends over 12 amino acids. DNA of the CDR3: TGTGCCTGGAGGCAGGGAACCTACGAGCAGTACTTC. Translating gives CAWRQGTYEQYF.

The chain uses TRBV5-4 and TRBJ2-5; 7 nucleotides agree with TRBD1. The CDR3 sequence is 14 residues long. J lost 4 bases, V lost 0 bases, and 3 bases had no gene match. CDR1 SGHNT and CDR2 YYREEE come from the germline V gene (reference sequence). CDR3 protein: CASSLGTGGETQYF. CDR3 DNA sequence: TGTGCCAGCAGCTTGGGGACAGGCGGAGAGACCCAGTACTTC.

This clone was counted between two and nine times. This chain uses TRBV9 with TRBJ2-1; D possibly corresponds to TRBD2 (6 bases). Germline lookup yields CDR1 SGDLS and CDR2 YYNGEE. This CDR3 is 15 amino acids long. V dropped 3 bases and J dropped 5 bases, with 15 bases sitting between them. Here the CDR3 DNA reads TGTGCCAGCAGCGCCCGGGACTCCCTAAACAATGAGCAGTTCTTC. It yields the protein CASSARDSLNNEQFF.

This clone was seen a handful of times. The chain employs TRBV11-2 and TRBJ2-1; 8 bases are shared with TRBD2. Germline CDR1 reads SGHAT; CDR2 reads FQNNGV. The CDR3 runs 16 residues. V lost 6 bases to trimming and J lost 5 bases; unmatched junction nucleotides: 12. The CDR3 protein is CASSPGATSANNEQFF. Here the CDR3 DNA reads TGTGCCAGCAGTCCCGGTGCGACTAGCGCTAACAATGAGCAGTTCTTC.

There are a few counts of this clone. V is TRBV5-1 and J is TRBJ2-3; 7 bases match TRBD1. This CDR3 spans 16 amino acids. V gave up 1 base and J gave up 3 bases; unmatched junction bases: 8. From germline, CDR1 is SGHRS and CDR2 YFSETQ. The CDR3 DNA sequence: TGCGCCAGCAGCTTGCAACGTCGGACAGGAACAGATACGCAGTATTTT. Translation gives CASSLQRRTGTDTQYF.

The rearrangement uses TRBV7-9 and TRBJ1-5; the D is unclear. Trimming left V 1 base short and J 5 bases short, with 6 bases between. This CDR3 has 13 residues. CDR1 is SEHNR, CDR2 FQNEAQ, per germline (reference sequence). In nucleotides, the CDR3 is TGTGCCAGCAGCTTAGAACAGTATCAGCCCCAGCATTTT. Its protein product is CASSLEQYQPQHF. The variable domain in full, with the rest retrieved from reference TRBV7-9 and TRBJ1-5, is DTGVSQNPRHKITKRGQNVTFRCDPISEHNRLYWYRQTLGQGPEFLTYFQNEAQLEKSRLLSDRFSAERPKGSFSTLEIQRTEQGDSAMYLCASSLEQYQPQHFGDGTRLSIL.

This clone has a handful of counts. The chain recombines TRBV13 with TRBJ2-7; D not resolved. Trimming pared 2 bases from V and 0 bases from J, leaving 8 bases between. CDR3 length: 14 residues. In germline, CDR1 is PRHDT, CDR2 FYEKMQ (reference sequence). CDR3 protein: CASSLTQNSYEQYF. Written as DNA, the CDR3 is TGTGCCAGCAGCTTAACCCAGAACTCCTACGAGCAGTACTTC.

The chain has TRBV15 and TRBJ2-6, with a weak D call TRBD1 (6 bases). The CDR3 spans 17 residues. Per germline, CDR1 LNHNV and CDR2 YYDKDF (reference sequence). V lost 4 bases and J lost 5, with 18 bases in between. The DNA of the CDR3 is TGTGCCACCAGCACGCCATTTACCGGGGACAGGGCCAACGTCCTGACTTTC. Encoded protein: CATSTPFTGDRANVLTF.